This entry concerns a single T cell receptor (beta chain). Its antigen remains unidentified. Using immunoSEQ multiplex PCR, the repertoire was profiled, and TCRdb retains in-frame clones only, with some absent. The table records tens of thousands of clones, 70% to 85% of them present only once. With 6 bases clipped from V and 6 bases from J, the junction kept 8 bases outside the gene matches. From germline, CDR1 is MNHNS and CDR2 SASEGT. The CDR3 covers 15 residues. This entry comes from a study of OX40 agonist ivuxolimab in advanced cancers. Study summary: As their treatment, patients were administered ivuxolimab, an agonistic anti-OX40 (CD134) antibody. Study-wide points: Clonal expansion from baseline to week 6 occurred in both CD4+ and CD8+ T cells.

This TCR was sampled from an adult with an advanced solid tumor such as melanoma, head and neck, liver or kidney cancer. This chain joins TRBV6-1 and TRBJ1-5; 10 nucleotides match TRBD1. The sequencing here drew on CD4+ or CD8+ T cells sorted from blood, taken in a trial of the OX40 agonist ivuxolimab. CDR3 in DNA: TGTGCCAGCAGCATCGACAGGGGGCGAGGTCAGCCCCAGCATTTT. Its translation: CASSIDRGRGQPQHF.